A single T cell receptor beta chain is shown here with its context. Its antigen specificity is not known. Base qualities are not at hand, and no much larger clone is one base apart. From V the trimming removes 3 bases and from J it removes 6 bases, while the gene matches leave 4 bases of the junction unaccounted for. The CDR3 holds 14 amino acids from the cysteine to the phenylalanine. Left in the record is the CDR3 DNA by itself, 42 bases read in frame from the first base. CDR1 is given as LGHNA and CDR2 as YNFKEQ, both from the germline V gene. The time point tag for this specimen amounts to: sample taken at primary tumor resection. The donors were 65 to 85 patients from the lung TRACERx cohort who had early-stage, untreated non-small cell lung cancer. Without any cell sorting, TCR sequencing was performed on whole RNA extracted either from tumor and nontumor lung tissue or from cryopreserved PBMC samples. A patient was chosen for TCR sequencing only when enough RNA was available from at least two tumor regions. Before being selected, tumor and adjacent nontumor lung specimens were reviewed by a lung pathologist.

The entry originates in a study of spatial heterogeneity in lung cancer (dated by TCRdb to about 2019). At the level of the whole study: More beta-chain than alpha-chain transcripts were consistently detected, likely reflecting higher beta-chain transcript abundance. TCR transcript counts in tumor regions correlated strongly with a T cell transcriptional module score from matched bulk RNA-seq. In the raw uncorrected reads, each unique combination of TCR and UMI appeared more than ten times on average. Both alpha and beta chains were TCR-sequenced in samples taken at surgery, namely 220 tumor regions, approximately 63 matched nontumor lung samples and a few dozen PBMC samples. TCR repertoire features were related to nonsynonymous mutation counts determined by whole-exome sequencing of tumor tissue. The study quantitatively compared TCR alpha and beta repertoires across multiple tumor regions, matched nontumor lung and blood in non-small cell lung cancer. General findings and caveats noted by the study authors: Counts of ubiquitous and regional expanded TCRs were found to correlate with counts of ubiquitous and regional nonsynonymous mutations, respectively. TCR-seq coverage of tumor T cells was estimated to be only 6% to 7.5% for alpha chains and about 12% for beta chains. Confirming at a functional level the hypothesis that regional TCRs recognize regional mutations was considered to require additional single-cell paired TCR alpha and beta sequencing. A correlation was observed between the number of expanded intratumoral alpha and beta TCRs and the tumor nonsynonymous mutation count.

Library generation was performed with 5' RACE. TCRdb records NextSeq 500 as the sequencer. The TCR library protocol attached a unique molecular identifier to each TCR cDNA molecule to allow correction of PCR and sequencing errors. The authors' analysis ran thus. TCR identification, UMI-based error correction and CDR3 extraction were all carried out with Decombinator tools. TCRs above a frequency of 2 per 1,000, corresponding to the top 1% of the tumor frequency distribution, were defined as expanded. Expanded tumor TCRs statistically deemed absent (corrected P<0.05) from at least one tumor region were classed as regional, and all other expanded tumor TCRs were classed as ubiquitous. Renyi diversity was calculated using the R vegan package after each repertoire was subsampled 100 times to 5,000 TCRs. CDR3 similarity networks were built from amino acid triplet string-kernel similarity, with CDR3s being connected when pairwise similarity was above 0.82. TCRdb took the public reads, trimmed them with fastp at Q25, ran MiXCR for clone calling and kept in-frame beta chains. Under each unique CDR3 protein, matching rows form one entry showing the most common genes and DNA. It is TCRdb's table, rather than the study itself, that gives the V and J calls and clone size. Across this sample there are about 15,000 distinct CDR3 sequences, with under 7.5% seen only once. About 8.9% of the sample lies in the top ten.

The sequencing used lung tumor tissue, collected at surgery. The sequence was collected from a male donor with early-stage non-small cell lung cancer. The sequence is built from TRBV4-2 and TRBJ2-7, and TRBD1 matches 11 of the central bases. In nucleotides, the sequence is TGTGCCAGCAGCCAGTCCGGGACAGGGGGCGAGCAGTACTTC. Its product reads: CASSQSGTGGEQYF.